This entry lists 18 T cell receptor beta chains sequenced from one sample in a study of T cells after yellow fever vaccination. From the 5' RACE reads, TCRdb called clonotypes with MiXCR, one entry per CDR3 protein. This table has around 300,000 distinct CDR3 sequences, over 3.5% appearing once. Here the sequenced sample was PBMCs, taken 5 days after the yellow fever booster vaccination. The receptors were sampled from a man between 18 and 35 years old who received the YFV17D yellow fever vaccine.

The CDR3 coding sequence is TGCGCCAGCAGCTTGGTGCGGGGGGGTGATACGCAGTATTTT. It translates to CASSLVRGGDTQYF. The gene calls are TRBV5-1 and TRBJ2-3; 9 bases agree with TRBD2. This CDR3 contains 14 residues. Germline-derived CDR1 and CDR2 are SGHRS and YFSETQ. The ends lost 0 bases at V and 6 bases at J; junction bases unmatched: 2.

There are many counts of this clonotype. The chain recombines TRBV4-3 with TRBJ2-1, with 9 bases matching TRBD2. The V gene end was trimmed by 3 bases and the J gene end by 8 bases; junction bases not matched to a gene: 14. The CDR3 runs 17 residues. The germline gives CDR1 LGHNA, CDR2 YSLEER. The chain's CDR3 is CASSQAGMAGGPDEQFF. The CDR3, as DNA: TGCGCCAGCAGCCAGGCGGGTATGGCGGGGGGGCCGGATGAGCAGTTCTTC.

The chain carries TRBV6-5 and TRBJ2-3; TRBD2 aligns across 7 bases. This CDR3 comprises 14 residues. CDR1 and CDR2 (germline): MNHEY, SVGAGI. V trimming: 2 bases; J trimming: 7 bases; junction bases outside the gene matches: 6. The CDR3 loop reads CASSYSGARNTQYF. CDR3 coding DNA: TGTGCCAGCAGTTACAGCGGGGCCCGGAATACGCAGTATTTT.

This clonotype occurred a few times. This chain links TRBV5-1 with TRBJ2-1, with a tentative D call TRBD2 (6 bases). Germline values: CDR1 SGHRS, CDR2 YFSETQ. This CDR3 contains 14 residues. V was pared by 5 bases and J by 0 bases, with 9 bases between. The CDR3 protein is CASRGTPSYNEQFF. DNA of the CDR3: TGCGCCAGCAGGGGGACTCCCTCCTACAATGAGCAGTTCTTC.

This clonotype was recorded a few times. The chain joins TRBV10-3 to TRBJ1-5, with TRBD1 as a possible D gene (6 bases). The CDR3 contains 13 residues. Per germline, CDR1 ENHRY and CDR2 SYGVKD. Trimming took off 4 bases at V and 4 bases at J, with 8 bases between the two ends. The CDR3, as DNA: TGTGCCATCAGTGCACAGGGTAATCAGCCCCAGCATTTT. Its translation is CAISAQGNQPQHF.

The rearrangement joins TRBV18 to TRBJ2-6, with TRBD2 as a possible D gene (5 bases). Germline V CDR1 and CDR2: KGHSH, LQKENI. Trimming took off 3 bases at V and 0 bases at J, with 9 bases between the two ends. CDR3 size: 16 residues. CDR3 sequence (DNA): TGTGCCAGCTCACCGGAGGTGCCCTCTGGGGCCAACGTCCTGACTTTC. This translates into CASSPEVPSGANVLTF.

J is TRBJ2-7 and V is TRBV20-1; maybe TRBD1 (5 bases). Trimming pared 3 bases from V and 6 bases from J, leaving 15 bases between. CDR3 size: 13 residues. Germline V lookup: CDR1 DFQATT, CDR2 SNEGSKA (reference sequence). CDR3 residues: CSARGPTQAEQYV. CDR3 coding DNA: TGCAGTGCTAGGGGGCCGACCCAGGCCGAGCAGTACGTC.

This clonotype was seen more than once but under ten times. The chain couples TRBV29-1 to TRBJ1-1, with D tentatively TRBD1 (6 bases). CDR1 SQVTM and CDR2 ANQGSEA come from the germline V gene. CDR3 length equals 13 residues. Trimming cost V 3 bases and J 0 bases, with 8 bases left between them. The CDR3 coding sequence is TGCAGCGTTGACGGGGGCCTGAACACTGAAGCTTTCTTT. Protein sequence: CSVDGGLNTEAFF.

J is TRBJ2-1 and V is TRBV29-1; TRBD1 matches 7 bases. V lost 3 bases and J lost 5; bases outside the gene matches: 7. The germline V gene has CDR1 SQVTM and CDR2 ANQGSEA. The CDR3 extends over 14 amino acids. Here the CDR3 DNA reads TGCAGCGTTGAGGATACAGGGGCCCACAATGAGCAGTTCTTC. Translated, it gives CSVEDTGAHNEQFF.

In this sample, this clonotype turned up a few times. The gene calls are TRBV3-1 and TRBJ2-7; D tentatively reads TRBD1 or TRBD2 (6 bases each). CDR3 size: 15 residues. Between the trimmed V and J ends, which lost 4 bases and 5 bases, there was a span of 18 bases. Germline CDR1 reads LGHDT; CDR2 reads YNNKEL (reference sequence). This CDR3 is CASSPMVQGGDEQYF. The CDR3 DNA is TGTGCCAGCAGCCCGATGGTACAGGGAGGAGACGAGCAGTACTTC.

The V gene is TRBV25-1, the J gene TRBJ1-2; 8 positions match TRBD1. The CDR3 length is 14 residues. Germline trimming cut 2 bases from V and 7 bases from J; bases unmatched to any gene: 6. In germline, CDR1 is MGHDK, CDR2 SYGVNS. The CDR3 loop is CASSEPGQVAGYTF. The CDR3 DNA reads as TGTGCCAGCAGTGAACCGGGACAGGTCGCTGGCTACACCTTC.

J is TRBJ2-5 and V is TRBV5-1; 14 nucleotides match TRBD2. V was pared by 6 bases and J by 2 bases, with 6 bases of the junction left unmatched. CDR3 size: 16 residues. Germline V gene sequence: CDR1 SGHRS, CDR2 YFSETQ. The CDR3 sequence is CASTPGLAGEQETQYF. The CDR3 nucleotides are TGCGCCAGCACCCCGGGACTAGCGGGGGAGCAAGAGACCCAGTACTTC.

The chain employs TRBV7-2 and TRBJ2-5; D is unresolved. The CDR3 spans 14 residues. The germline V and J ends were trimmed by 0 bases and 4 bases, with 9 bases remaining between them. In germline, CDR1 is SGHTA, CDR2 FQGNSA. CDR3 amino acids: CASSLAPRRETQYF. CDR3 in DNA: TGTGCCAGCAGCTTAGCGCCGAGGAGAGAGACCCAGTACTTC. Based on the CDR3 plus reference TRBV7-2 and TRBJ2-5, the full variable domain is GAGVSQSPSNKVTEKGKDVELRCDPISGHTALYWYRQSLGQGLEFLIYFQGNSAPDKSGLPSDRFSAERTGGSVSTLTIQRTQQEDSAVYLCASSLAPRRETQYFGPGTRLLVL.

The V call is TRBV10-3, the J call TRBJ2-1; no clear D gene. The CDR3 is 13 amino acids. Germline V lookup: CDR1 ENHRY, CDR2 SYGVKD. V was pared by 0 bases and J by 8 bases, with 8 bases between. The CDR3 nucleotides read TGTGCCATCAGTGAGTCCTCTAGTCATGAGCAGTTCTTC. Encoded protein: CAISESSSHEQFF.

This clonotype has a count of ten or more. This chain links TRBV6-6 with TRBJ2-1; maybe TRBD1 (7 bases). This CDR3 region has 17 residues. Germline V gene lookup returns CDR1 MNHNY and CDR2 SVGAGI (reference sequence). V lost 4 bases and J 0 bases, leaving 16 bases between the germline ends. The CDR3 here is CASSFPRGEDSYNEQFF. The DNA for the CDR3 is TGTGCCAGCAGTTTCCCCAGGGGGGAAGACTCCTACAATGAGCAGTTCTTC.

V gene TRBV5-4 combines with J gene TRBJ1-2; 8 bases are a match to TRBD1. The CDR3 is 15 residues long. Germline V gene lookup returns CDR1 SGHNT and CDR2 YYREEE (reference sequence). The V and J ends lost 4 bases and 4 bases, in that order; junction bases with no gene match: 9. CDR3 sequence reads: CASSGGQDPSYGYTF. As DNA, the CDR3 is TGTGCCAGCAGCGGGGGACAGGACCCGTCCTATGGCTACACCTTC.

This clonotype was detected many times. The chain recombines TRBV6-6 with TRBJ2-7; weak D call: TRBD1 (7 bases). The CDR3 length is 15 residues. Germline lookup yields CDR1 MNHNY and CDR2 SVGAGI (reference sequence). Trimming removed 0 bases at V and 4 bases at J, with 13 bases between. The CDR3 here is CASSYSRQGGYEQYV. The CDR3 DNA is TGTGCCAGCAGTTACTCGAGGCAGGGGGGATACGAGCAGTACGTC.

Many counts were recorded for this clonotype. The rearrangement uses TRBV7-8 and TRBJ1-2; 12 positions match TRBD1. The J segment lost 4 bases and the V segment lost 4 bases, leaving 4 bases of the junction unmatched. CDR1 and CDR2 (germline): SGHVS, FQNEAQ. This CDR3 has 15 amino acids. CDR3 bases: TGTGCCAGCAGCTCTGGGACAGGGGGCGGCTATGGCTACACCTTC. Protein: CASSSGTGGGYGYTF.